What follows are 7 T cell receptor beta chains derived from one specimen sequenced in a study of cytomegalovirus exposure and HLA in healthy donors. PCR amplification relied on 60 Vbeta primers (plus 13 Jbeta primers). This table comes from immunoSEQ multiplex PCR, and its TCRdb copy is limited to in-frame clones, with some not included. The sample comprises some 100,000 clones, about 70% of which are singletons, and 2% to 2.5% rests with the top ten. Sequenced: PBMCs. The source is a human donor in good health.

This clone has only a few counts. The rearrangement uses TRBV15 and TRBJ1-1; D is ambiguous. V was pared by 1 base and J by 1 base, with 7 bases between. The CDR3 runs 14 residues. Germline loops: CDR1 LNHNV, CDR2 YYDKDF (reference sequence). CDR3 amino acids: CATSRAQANTEAFF. CDR3 bases: TGTGCCACCAGCAGAGCGCAGGCGAACACTGAAGCTTTCTTT.

The rearrangement joins TRBV15 to TRBJ2-6; weak D call: TRBD1 (5 bases). The length of the CDR3 is 19 residues. CDR1 LNHNV and CDR2 YYDKDF come from the germline V gene (reference sequence). Trimming cost V 1 base and J 2 bases, with 18 bases left between them. The CDR3 region is CATSRGGREKGAGANVLTF. In DNA form, the CDR3 reads TGTGCCACCAGCAGAGGTGGCAGGGAAAAAGGAGCTGGGGCCAACGTCCTGACTTTC.

This clone was counted a few times. The chain combines TRBV10-1 with TRBJ1-3, with TRBD1 identical over 9 bases. V was clipped by 10 bases and J by 2 bases; unmatched bases: 9. Germline V lookup: CDR1 WNHNN, CDR2 SYGVQD (reference sequence). The CDR3 extends over 15 amino acids. Written as DNA, the CDR3 is TGCGCCACCGGCCCGGGACAGGGACCTGGAAACACCATATATTTT. Translation gives CATGPGQGPGNTIYF.

The rearrangement joins TRBV6-6 to TRBJ1-5; D is uncertain. Germline CDR1 reads MNHNY; CDR2 reads SVGAGI (reference sequence). V shed 5 bases and J shed 2 bases, with 16 bases lying between them. There are 16 residues in the CDR3. CDR3 bases: TGTGCCAGCAGTCCCCTTTTCCTAGGTGGCAATCAGCCCCAGCATTTT. Translation: CASSPLFLGGNQPQHF.

This sequence joins TRBV6-5 and TRBJ2-3, with 8 bases aligning to TRBD1. Per germline, CDR1 MNHEY and CDR2 SVGAGI. V shed 9 bases and J 2 bases; nucleotides not matched to a gene: 7. This CDR3 comprises 14 residues. DNA of the CDR3: TGTGCCAGTCGGATGACAGGGGACACAGATACGCAGTATTTT. It encodes CASRMTGDTDTQYF.

V usage is TRBV11-2 and J usage is TRBJ1-5; 7 positions match TRBD1. The CDR3 loop spans 16 amino acids. The V gene end was trimmed by 4 bases and the J gene end by 2 bases; junction bases not matched to a gene: 8. Germline CDR1 and CDR2: SGHAT and FQNNGV. The CDR3 loop is CASSSLTGLGNQPQHF. The CDR3 bases are TGTGCCAGCAGCTCCTTGACAGGGCTAGGCAATCAGCCCCAGCATTTT.

The chain carries TRBV27 and TRBJ1-1, with D maybe TRBD1 (6 bases). CDR3 length: 13 amino acids. The germline V and J ends were trimmed by 8 bases and 6 bases, with 16 bases remaining between them. Germline assignment: CDR1 MNHEY and CDR2 SMNVEV (reference sequence). Written as DNA, the CDR3 is TGTGCCAGCTATAGCGGGGGCCACTCTGAAGCTTTCTTT. As protein: CASYSGGHSEAFF.